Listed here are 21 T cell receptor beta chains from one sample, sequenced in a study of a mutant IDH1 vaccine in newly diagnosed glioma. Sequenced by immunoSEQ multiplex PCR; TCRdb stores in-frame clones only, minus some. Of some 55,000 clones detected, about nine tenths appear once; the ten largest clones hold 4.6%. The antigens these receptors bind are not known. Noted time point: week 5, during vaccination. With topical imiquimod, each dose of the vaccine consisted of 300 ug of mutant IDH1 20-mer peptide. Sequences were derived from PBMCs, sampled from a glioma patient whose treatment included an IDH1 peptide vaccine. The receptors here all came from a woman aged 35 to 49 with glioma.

CDR3 DNA: TGTGCCAGCAGCACTAGCGGGAGGGCGTACGAGCAGTACTTC. Translated, it gives CASSTSGRAYEQYF. The rearrangement joins TRBV11-1 to TRBJ2-7; TRBD2 matches at 13 bases. V trimming: 5 bases; J trimming: 4 bases; junction bases outside the gene matches: 2. Germline values: CDR1 SGHAT, CDR2 FQDESV (reference sequence). The CDR3 covers 14 residues.

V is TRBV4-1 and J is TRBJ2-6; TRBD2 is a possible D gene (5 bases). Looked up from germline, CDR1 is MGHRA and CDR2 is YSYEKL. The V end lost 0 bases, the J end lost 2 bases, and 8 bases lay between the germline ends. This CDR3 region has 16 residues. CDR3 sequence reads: CASSQDLGAGANVLTF. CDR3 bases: TGCGCCAGCAGCCAAGATTTGGGAGCTGGGGCCAACGTCCTGACTTTC.

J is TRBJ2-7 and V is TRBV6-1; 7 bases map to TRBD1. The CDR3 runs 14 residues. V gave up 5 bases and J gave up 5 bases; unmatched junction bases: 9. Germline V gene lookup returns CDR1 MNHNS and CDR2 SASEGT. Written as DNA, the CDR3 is TGTGCCAGCAGTACTTGGACAGGCAAGAACGAGCAGTACTTC. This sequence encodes CASSTWTGKNEQYF.

Here the CDR3 reads CASGRTGDTEAFF. The CDR3 region has the DNA TGTGCCAGCGGCAGGACAGGGGACACTGAAGCTTTCTTT. The chain is built from TRBV27 and TRBJ1-1; 9 bases are a match to TRBD1. The CDR3 contains 13 residues. In germline, CDR1 is MNHEY, CDR2 SMNVEV (reference sequence). V was pared by 8 bases and J by 3 bases, with 4 bases of the junction left unmatched.

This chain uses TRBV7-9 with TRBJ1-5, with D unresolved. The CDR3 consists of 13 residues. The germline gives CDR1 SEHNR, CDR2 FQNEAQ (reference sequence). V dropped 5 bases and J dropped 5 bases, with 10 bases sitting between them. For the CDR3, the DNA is TGTGCCAGCAGCCTAAAAGCGGATCAGCCCCAGCATTTT. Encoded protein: CASSLKADQPQHF.

The CDR3 coding sequence is TGTGCCAGCTCTCCCAAGGGGACGGACTCCTACGAGCAGTACTTC. Residues: CASSPKGTDSYEQYF. This chain joins TRBV18 and TRBJ2-7; D may match TRBD1 or TRBD2 (5 bases each). This CDR3 has 15 residues. From germline, CDR1 is KGHSH and CDR2 LQKENI. Trimming left V 6 bases short and J 0 bases short, with 15 bases between.

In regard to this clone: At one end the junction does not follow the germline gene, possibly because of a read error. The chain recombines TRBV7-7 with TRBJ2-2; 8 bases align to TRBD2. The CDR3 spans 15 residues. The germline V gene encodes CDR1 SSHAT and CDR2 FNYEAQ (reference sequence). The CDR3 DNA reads TGTGCTAGCAGCTTAGCGGGGCTCAACACCGGGGAGCTGTTTTTT. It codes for CASSLAGLNTGELFF.

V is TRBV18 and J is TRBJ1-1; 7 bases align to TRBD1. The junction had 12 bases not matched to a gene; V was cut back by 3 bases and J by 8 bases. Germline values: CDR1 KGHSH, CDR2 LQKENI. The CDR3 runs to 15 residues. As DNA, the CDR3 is TGTGCCAGCTCACCCTTGGGACAGCGCATGACCGAAGCTTTCTTT. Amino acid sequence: CASSPLGQRMTEAFF.

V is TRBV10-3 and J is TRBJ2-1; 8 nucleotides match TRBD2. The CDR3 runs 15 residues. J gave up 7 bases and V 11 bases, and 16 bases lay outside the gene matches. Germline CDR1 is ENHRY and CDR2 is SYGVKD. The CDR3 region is CAARPGLEGSNEQFF. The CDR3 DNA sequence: TGTGCCGCTCGTCCGGGACTAGAGGGGAGTAATGAGCAGTTCTTC.

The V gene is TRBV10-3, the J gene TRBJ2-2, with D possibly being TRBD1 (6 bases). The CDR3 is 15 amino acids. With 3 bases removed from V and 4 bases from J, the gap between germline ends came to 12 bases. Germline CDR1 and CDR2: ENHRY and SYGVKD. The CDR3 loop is CAISELDRPTGELFF. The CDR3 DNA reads TGTGCCATCAGTGAATTGGACAGACCCACCGGGGAGCTGTTTTTT.

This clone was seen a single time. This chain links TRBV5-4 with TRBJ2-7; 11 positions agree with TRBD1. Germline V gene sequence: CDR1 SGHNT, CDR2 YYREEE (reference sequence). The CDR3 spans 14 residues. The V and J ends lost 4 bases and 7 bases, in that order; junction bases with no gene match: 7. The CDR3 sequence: CASSPRTGGAEQYF. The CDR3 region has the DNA TGTGCCAGCAGCCCGCGGACAGGGGGCGCGGAGCAGTACTTC.

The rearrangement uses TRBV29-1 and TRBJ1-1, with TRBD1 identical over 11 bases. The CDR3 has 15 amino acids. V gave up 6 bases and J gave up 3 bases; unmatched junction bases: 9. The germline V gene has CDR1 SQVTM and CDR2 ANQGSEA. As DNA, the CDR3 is TGCAGCGTACGCCCATCGGACAGGGGGCACACTGAAGCTTTCTTT. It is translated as CSVRPSDRGHTEAFF.

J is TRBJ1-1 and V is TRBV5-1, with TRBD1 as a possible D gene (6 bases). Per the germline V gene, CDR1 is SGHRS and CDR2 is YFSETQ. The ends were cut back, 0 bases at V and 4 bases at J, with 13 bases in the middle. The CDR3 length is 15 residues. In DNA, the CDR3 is TGCGCCAGCAGCTTGGATCGGGGGCACCGCACTGAAGCTTTCTTT. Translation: CASSLDRGHRTEAFF. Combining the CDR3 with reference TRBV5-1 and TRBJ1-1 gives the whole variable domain KAGVTQTPRYLIKTRGQQVTLSCSPISGHRSVSWYQQTPGQGLQFLFEYFSETQRNKGNFPGRFSGRQFSNSRSEMNVSTLELGDSALYLCASSLDRGHRTEAFFGQGTRLTVV.

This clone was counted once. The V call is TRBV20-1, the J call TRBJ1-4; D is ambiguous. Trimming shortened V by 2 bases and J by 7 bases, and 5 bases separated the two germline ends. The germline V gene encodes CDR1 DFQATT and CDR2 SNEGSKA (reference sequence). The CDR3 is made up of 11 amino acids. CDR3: CSARHREKLFF. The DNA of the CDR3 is TGCAGTGCTAGACACCGTGAAAAACTGTTTTTT.

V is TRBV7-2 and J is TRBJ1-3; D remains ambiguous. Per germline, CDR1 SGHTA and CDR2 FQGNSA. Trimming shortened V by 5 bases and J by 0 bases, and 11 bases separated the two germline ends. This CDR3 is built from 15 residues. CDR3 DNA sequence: TGTGCCAGCAGCCCCTGGGAGGGCTCTGGAAACACCATATATTTT. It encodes CASSPWEGSGNTIYF.

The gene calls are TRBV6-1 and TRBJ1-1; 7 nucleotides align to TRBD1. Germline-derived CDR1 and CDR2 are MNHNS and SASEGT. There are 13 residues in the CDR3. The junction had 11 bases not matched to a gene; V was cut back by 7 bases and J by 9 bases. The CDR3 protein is CASKVRQGGQAFF. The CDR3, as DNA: TGTGCCAGCAAGGTGCGGCAGGGGGGGCAAGCTTTCTTT.

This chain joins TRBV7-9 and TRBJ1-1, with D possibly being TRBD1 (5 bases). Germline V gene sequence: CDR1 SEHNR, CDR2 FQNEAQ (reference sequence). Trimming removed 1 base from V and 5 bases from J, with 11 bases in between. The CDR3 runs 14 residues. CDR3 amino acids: CASSLVVAGTEAFF. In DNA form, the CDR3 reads TGTGCCAGCAGCTTAGTAGTTGCAGGGACTGAAGCTTTCTTT.

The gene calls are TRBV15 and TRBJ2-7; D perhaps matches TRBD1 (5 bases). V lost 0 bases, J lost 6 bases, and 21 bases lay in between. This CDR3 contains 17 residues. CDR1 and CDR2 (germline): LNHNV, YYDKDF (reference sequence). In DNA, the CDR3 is TGTGCCACCAGCAGAGATCGAGAATGGTCCCAAAGGGGCGAGCAGTACTTC. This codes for CATSRDREWSQRGEQYF.

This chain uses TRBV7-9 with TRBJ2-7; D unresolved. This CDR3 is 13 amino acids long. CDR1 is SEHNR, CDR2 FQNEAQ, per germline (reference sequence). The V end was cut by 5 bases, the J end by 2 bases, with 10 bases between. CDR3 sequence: CASSQDETYEQYF. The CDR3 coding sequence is TGTGCCAGCAGCCAAGACGAAACCTACGAGCAGTACTTC. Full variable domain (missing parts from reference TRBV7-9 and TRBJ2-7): DTGVSQNPRHKITKRGQNVTFRCDPISEHNRLYWYRQTLGQGPEFLTYFQNEAQLEKSRLLSDRFSAERPKGSFSTLEIQRTEQGDSAMYLCASSQDETYEQYFGPGTRLTVT.

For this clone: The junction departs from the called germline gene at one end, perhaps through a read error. As DNA, the CDR3 is TGTGCTAGCAGCTTAGCGAAGGGCTATCAGCCCCAGCATTTT. Translated, it gives CASSLAKGYQPQHF. V usage is TRBV7-7 and J usage is TRBJ1-5; D gene ambiguous. In germline, CDR1 is SSHAT, CDR2 FNYEAQ (reference sequence). The CDR3 length is 14 residues.

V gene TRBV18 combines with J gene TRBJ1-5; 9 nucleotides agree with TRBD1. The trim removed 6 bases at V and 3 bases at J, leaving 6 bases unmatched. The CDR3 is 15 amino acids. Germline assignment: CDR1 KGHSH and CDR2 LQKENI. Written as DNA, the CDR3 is TGTGCCAGCTCGGCAGACAGGGGGAACAATCAGCCCCAGCATTTT. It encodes CASSADRGNNQPQHF.